Given below is one T cell receptor (beta chain) in context. Treatment described: preoperative locoregional IRX-2 cytokine immunotherapy. Preoperative locoregional IRX-2 cytokine immunotherapy was tested in the phase Ib source study. The germline gives CDR1 SGDLS, CDR2 YYNGEE. This CDR3 has 13 residues. Deletions cut 0 bases from V and 1 base from J, with 4 bases between. Profiling relied on immunoSEQ multiplex PCR, and the TCRdb table lists in-frame clones only, not all of them. The sample holds about 13,000 clones, more than 75% seen once. The sample is drawn from a study of preoperative IRX-2 immunotherapy in early breast cancer.

Sampling was conducted from a patient treated with IRX-2 immunotherapy. This TCR was sampled from a human donor with breast cancer. The V call is TRBV9, the J call TRBJ1-2; D is ambiguous. CDR3 sequence: CASSVESNYGYTF. As DNA, the CDR3 is TGTGCCAGCAGCGTAGAGAGTAACTATGGCTACACCTTC.